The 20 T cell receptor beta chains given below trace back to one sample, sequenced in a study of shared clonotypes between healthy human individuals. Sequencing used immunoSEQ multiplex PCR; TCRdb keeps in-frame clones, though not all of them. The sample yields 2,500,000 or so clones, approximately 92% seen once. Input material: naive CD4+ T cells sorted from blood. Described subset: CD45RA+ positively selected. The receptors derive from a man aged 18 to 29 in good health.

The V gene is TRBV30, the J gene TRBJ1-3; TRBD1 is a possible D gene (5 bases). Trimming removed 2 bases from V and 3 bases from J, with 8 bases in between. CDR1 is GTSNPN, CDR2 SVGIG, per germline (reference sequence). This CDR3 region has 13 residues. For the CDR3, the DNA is TGTGCCTGGAGTTGGGGCGGTGGAAACACCATATATTTT. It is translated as CAWSWGGGNTIYF.

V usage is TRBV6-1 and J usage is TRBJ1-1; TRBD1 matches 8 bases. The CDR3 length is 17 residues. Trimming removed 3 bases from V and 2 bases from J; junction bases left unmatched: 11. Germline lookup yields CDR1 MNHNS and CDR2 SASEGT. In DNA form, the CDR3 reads TGTGCCAGCAGTGACAGGGGGCGCCGAGGTCTAAACACTGAAGCTTTCTTT. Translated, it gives CASSDRGRRGLNTEAFF.

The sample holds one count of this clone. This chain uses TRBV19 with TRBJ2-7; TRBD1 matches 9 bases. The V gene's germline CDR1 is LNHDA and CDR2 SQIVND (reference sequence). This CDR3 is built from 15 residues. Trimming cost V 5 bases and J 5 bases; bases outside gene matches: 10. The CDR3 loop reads CASSEPGQGINEQYF. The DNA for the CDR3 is TGTGCCAGTAGTGAACCGGGACAGGGTATCAACGAGCAGTACTTC.

The CDR3 nucleotides are TGTGCCAGCAGCCACGTCGAGCGGGGGAATGAGCAGTTCTTC. Residues: CASSHVERGNEQFF. The chain combines TRBV5-4 with TRBJ2-1, with 8 bases identical to TRBD2. V lost 4 bases to trimming and J lost 7 bases; unmatched junction nucleotides: 7. The CDR3 runs to 14 residues. CDR1 is SGHNT and CDR2 is YYREEE in the germline V gene (reference sequence).

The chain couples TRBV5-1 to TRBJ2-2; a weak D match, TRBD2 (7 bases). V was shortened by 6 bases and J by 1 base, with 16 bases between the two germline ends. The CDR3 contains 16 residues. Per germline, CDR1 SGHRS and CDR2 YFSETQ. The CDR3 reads CASTLGGTQNTGELFF. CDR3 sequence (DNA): TGCGCCAGCACCCTGGGGGGGACACAGAACACCGGGGAGCTGTTTTTT.

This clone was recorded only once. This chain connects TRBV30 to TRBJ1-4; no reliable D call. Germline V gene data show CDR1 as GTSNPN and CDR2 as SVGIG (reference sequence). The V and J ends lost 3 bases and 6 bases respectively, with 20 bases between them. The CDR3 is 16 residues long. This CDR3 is CAWRDPGPRMDEKLFF. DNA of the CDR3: TGTGCCTGGAGGGATCCCGGGCCAAGGATGGATGAAAAACTGTTTTTT. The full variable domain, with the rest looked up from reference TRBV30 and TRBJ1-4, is SQTIHQWPATLVQPVGSPLSLECTVEGTSNPNLYWYRQAAGRGLQLLFYSVGIGQISSEVPQNLSASRPQDRQFILSSKKLLLSDSGFYLCAWRDPGPRMDEKLFFGSGTQLSVL.

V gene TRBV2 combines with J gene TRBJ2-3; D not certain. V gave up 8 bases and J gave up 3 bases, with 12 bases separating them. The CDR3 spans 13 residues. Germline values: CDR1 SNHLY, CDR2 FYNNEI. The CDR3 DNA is TGTGCCAGCGGGCTAGTTGGAACAGATACGCAGTATTTT. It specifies CASGLVGTDTQYF.

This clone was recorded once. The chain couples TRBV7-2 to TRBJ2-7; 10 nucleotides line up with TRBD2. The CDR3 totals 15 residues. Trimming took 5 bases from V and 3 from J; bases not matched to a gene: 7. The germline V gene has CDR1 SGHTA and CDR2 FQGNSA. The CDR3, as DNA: TGTGCCAGCAGCGCAAAGCGGGAGGGCCTCTACGAGCAGTACTTC. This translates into CASSAKREGLYEQYF.

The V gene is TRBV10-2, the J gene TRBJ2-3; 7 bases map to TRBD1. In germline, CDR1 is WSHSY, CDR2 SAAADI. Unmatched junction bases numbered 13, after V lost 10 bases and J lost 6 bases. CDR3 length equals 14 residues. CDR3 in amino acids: CATKITGAGDTQYF. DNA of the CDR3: TGCGCCACTAAAATCACAGGGGCAGGGGATACGCAGTATTTT.

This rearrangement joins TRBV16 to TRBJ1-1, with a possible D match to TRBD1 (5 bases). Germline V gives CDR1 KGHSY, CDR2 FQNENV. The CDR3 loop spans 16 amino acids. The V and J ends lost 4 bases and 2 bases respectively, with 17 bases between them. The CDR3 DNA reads TGTGCCAGCAGCCCGAGGACACCCGGAGGCAACACTGAAGCTTTCTTT. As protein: CASSPRTPGGNTEAFF.

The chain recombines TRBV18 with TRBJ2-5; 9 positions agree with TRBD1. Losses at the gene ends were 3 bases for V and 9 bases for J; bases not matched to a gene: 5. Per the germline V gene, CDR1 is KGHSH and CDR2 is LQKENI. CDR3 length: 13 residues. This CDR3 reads CASSPDRGVSQYF. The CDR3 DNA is TGTGCCAGCTCACCGGACAGGGGTGTTTCCCAGTACTTC.

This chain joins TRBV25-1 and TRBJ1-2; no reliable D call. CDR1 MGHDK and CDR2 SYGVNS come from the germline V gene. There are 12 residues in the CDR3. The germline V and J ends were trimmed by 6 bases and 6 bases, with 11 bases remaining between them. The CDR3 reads CASSGRLHGYTF. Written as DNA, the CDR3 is TGTGCCAGCAGCGGCAGGTTACATGGCTACACCTTC.

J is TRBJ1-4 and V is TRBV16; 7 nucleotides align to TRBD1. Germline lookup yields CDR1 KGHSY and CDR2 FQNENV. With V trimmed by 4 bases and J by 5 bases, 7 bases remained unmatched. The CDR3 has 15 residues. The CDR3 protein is CASSPFGQANEKLFF. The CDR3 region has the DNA TGTGCCAGCAGCCCATTCGGACAGGCGAATGAAAAACTGTTTTTT.

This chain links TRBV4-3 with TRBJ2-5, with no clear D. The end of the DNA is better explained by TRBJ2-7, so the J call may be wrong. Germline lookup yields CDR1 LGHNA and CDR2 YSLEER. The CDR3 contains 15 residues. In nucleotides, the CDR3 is TGCGCCAGCAGCCAAGAGGGTTATCAGTCCCACGAGCAGTACTTC. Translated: CASSQEGYQSHEQYF.

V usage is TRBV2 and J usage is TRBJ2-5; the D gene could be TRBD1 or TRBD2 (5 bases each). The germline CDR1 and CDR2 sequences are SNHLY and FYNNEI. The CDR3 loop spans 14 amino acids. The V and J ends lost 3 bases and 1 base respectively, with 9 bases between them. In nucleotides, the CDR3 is TGTGCCAGCAGTGATTGGGGGACCCAAGAGACCCAGTACTTC. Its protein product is CASSDWGTQETQYF.

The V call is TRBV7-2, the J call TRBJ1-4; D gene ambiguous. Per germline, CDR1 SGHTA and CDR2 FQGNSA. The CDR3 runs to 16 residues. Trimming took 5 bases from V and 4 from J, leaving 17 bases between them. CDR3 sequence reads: CASSLMGTSVNEKLFF. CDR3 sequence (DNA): TGTGCCAGCAGCCTCATGGGCACTTCTGTTAATGAAAAACTGTTTTTT. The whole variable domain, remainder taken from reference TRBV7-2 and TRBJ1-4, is GAGVSQSPSNKVTEKGKDVELRCDPISGHTALYWYRQSLGQGLEFLIYFQGNSAPDKSGLPSDRFSAERTGGSVSTLTIQRTQQEDSAVYLCASSLMGTSVNEKLFFGSGTQLSVL.

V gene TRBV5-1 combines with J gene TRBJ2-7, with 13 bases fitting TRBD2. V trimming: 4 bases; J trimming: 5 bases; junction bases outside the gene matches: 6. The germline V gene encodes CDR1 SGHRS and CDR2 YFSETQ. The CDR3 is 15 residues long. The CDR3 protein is CASSGGTSGVHEQYF. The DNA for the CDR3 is TGCGCCAGCAGCGGAGGGACTAGCGGGGTCCACGAGCAGTACTTC.

Here the CDR3 reads CASCPPGGTDTQYF. DNA of the CDR3: TGTGCCAGCTGTCCCCCTGGGGGCACAGATACGCAGTATTTT. The chain uses TRBV18 and TRBJ2-3; D gene ambiguous. The CDR3 is made up of 14 amino acids. Looked up from germline, CDR1 is KGHSH and CDR2 is LQKENI. Trimming shortened V by 7 bases and J by 1 base, and 12 bases separated the two germline ends.

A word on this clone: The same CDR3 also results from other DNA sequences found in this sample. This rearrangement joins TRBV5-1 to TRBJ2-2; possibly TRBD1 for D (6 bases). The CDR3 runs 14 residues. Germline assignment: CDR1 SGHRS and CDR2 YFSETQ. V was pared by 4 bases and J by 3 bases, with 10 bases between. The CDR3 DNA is TGCGCCAGCAGCCTAAGGACAGACACCGGGGAGCTGTTTTTT. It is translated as CASSLRTDTGELFF.

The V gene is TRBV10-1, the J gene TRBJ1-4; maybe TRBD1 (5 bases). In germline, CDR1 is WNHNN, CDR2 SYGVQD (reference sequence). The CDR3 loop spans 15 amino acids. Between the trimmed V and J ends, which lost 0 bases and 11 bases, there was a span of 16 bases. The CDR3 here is CASSESTRVTGKLFF. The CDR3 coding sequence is TGCGCCAGCAGTGAGTCGACCAGGGTGACGGGGAAACTGTTTTTT.